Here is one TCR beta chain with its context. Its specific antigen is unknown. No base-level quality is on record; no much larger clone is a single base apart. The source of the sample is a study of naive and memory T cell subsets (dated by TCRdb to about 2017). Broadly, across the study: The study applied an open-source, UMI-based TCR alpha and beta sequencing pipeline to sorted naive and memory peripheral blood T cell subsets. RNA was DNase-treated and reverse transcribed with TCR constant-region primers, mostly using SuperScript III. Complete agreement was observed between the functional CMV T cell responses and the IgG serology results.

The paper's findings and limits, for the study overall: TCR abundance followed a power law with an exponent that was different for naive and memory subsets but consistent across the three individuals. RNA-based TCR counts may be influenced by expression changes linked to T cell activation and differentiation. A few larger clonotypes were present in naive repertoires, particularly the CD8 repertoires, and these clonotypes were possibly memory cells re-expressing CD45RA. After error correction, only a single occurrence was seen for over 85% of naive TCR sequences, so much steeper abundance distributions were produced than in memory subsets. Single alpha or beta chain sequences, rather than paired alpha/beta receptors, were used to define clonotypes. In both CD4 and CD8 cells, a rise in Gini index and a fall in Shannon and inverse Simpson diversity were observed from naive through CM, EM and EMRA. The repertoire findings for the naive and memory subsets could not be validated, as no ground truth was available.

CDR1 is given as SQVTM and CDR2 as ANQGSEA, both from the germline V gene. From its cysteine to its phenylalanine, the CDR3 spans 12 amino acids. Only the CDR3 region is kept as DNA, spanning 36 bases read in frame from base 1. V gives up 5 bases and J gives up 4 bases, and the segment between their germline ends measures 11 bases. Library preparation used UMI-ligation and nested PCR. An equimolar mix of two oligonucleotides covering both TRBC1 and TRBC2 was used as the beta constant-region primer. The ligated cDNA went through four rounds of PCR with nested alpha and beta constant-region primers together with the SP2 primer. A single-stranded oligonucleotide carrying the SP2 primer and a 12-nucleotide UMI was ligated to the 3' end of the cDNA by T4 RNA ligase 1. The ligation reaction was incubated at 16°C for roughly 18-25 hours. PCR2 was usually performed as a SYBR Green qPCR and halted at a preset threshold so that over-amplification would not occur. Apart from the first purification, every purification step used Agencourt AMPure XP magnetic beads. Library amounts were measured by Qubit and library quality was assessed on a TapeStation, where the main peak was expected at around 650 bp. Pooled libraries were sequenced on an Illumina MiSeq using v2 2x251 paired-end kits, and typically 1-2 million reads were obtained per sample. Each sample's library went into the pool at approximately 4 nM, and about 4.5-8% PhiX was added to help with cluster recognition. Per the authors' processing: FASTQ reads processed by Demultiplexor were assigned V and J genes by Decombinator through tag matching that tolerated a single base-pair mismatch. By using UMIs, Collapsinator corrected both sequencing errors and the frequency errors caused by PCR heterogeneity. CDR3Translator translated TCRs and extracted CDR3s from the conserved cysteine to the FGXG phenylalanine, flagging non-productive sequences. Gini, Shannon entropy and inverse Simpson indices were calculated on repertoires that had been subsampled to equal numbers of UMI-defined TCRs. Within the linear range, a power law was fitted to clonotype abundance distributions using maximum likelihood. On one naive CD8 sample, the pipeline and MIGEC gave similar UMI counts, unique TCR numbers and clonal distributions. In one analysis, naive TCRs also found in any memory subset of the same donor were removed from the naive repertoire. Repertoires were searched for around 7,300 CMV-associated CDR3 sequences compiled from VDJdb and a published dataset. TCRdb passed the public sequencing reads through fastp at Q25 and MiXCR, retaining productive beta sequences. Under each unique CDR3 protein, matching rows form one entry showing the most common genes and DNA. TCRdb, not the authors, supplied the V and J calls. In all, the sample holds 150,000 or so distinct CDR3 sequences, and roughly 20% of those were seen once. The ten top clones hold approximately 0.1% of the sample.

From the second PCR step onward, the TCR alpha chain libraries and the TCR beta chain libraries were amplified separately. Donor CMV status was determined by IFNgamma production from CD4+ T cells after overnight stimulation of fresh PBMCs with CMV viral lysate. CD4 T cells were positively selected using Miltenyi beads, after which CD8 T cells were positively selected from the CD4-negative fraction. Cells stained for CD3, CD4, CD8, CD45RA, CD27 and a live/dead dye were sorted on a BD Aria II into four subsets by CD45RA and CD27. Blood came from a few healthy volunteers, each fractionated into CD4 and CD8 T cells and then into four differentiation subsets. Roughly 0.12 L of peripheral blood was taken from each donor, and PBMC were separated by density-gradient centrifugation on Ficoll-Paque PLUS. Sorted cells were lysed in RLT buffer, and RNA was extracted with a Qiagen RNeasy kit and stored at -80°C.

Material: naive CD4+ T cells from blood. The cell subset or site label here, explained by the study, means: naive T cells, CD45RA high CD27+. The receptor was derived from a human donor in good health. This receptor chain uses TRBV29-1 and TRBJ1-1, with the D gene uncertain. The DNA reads TGCAGCGTTATCGGGGAGGGCACTGAAGCTTTCTTT. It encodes CSVIGEGTEAFF.